This T cell receptor beta chain was identified in a study of OX40 agonist ivuxolimab in advanced cancers. The overall study: Melanoma, hepatocellular carcinoma, head and neck or renal cell cancer occurred in dose-escalation patients.

V dropped 5 bases and J dropped 7; count of bases not matched to a gene: 4. This CDR3 spans 13 amino acids. The germline gives CDR1 MNHEY, CDR2 SVGAGI. The assay was immunoSEQ multiplex PCR, and TCRdb's table has in-frame clones only and misses some. The data contain around 30,000 clones, roughly 91% of them singletons. The chain joins TRBV6-5 to TRBJ2-2; 7 bases map to TRBD1. This sequence originates from an adult with an advanced solid tumor such as melanoma, head and neck, liver or kidney cancer. Material: CD4+ or CD8+ T cells sorted from blood, obtained in a trial of the OX40 agonist ivuxolimab. The CDR3 protein is CASSQQGNGELFF. CDR3 nucleotide sequence: TGTGCCAGCAGTCAACAGGGGAACGGGGAGCTGTTTTTT.